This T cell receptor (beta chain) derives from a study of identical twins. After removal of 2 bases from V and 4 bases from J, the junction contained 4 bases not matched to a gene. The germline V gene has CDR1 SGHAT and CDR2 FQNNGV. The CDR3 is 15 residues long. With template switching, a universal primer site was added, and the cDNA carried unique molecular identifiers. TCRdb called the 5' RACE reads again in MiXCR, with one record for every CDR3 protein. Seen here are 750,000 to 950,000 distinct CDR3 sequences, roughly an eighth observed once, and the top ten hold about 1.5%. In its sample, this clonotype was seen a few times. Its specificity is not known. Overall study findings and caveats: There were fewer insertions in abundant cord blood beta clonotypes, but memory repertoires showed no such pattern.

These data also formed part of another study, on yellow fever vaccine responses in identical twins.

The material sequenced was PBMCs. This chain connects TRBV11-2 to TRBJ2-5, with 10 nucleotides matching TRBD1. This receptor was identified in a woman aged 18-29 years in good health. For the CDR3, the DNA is TGTGCCAGCAGCTTATTGACAGGGGGCGGAGAGACCCAGTACTTC. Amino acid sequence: CASSLLTGGGETQYF.